These 29 T cell receptor beta chains share one sample of origin, sequenced in a study of blood T cell repertoires in COVID-19. Profiling relied on immunoSEQ multiplex PCR, and the TCRdb table lists in-frame clones only, not all of them. The table lists 200,000 to 250,000 clones, more than 80% of them singletons. The source material was peripheral blood. Receptor source: a young man with COVID-19, enrolled during active disease.

V and J are TRBV6-1 and TRBJ1-5; no firm D call. The CDR3 sequence is 14 residues long. The germline CDR1 and CDR2 sequences are MNHNS and SASEGT. With 1 base removed from V and 9 bases from J, the gap between germline ends came to 13 bases. The CDR3 coding sequence is TGTGCCAGCAGTGAAGATCGGATCCTAGGGCCCCAGCATTTT. Its translation is CASSEDRILGPQHF.

The sample holds one count of this clone. This chain joins TRBV9 and TRBJ2-5; 10 bases are shared with TRBD2. Per the germline V gene, CDR1 is SGDLS and CDR2 is YYNGEE. The ends lost 6 bases at V and 4 bases at J; junction bases unmatched: 9. The CDR3 has 15 residues. In DNA form, the CDR3 reads TGTGCCAGCACAACAGCGGGGGGGCCTCTAGAGACCCAGTACTTC. Protein: CASTTAGGPLETQYF. Looking up the rest from reference TRBV9 and TRBJ2-5 gives the full variable domain: DSGVTQTPKHLITATGQRVTLRCSPRSGDLSVYWYQQSLDQGLQFLIQYYNGEERAKGNILERFSAQQFPDLHSELNLSSLELGDSALYFCASTTAGGPLETQYFGPGTRLLVL.

This chain connects TRBV5-4 to TRBJ1-1, with D uncertain. The germline CDR1 and CDR2 sequences are SGHNT and YYREEE (reference sequence). The CDR3 spans 14 residues. Trimming stripped 9 bases from V and 4 bases from J, with 19 bases between. The CDR3 DNA follows: TGTGCCACCAAGAATTGGATGGGGAGCACTGAAGCTTTCTTT. As protein: CATKNWMGSTEAFF.

V and J are TRBV7-2 and TRBJ1-2; the match to TRBD1 covers 7 bases. The germline gives CDR1 SGHTA, CDR2 FQGNSA. The J segment lost 8 bases and the V segment lost 5 bases, leaving 14 bases of the junction unmatched. CDR3 length equals 15 residues. CDR3 protein: CASSPATGNAGGYTF. The CDR3 bases are TGTGCCAGCAGCCCCGCGACAGGGAACGCGGGGGGCTACACCTTC.

The gene calls are TRBV7-3 and TRBJ1-1, with 9 bases matching TRBD1. V shed 3 bases, J shed 5 bases, and the junction held 10 bases outside the gene matches. CDR1 and CDR2 (germline): SGHTA, FQGTGA. This CDR3 is built from 16 residues. CDR3 protein: CASSLIRGTGKTEAFF. The CDR3 DNA reads as TGTGCCAGCAGCTTGATAAGGGGGACAGGGAAGACTGAAGCTTTCTTT.

This clone has just one count. The rearrangement links TRBV28 to TRBJ2-1; 8 positions match TRBD2. V lost 2 bases, J lost 8 bases, and 8 bases stayed unmatched. This CDR3 has 15 residues. Germline V CDR1 and CDR2: MDHEN, SYDVKM. In DNA form, the CDR3 reads TGTGCCAGCAGTTTAGGAGGGGCAGCGGGGGATGAGCAGTTCTTC. Translation: CASSLGGAAGDEQFF.

This chain connects TRBV7-9 to TRBJ2-1, with D perhaps matching TRBD2 (6 bases). Germline V CDR1 and CDR2: SEHNR, FQNEAQ (reference sequence). V lost 1 base, J lost 0 bases, and 10 bases lay in between. This CDR3 has 16 residues. The CDR3 protein is CASSLVGRSSYNEQFF. CDR3 DNA: TGTGCCAGCAGCTTAGTTGGGAGGAGCTCCTACAATGAGCAGTTCTTC. Filled out from reference TRBV7-9 and TRBJ2-1, the complete variable domain reads DTGVSQNPRHKITKRGQNVTFRCDPISEHNRLYWYRQTLGQGPEFLTYFQNEAQLEKSRLLSDRFSAERPKGSFSTLEIQRTEQGDSAMYLCASSLVGRSSYNEQFFGPGTRLTVL.

The V call is TRBV18, the J call TRBJ2-7; 7 nucleotides agree with TRBD1. V lost 0 bases and J lost 5; bases outside the gene matches: 4. Germline values: CDR1 KGHSH, CDR2 LQKENI. The CDR3 extends over 14 amino acids. DNA of the CDR3: TGTGCCAGCTCACCACCGACAGGGCGAAACGAGCAGTACTTC. This sequence encodes CASSPPTGRNEQYF.

The V gene is TRBV7-2, the J gene TRBJ2-2; no firm D call. The CDR3 extends over 10 amino acids. V was trimmed by 10 bases and J by 7 bases, leaving 7 bases between them. The germline gives CDR1 SGHTA, CDR2 FQGNSA. CDR3 amino acids: CAIHFGELFF. The CDR3 DNA is TGTGCCATCCACTTCGGGGAGCTGTTTTTT. The variable domain in full, with the rest retrieved from reference TRBV7-2 and TRBJ2-2, is GAGVSQSPSNKVTEKGKDVELRCDPISGHTALYWYRQSLGQGLEFLIYFQGNSAPDKSGLPSDRFSAERTGGSVSTLTIQRTQQEDSAVYLCAIHFGELFFGEGSRLTVL.

V is TRBV5-1 and J is TRBJ2-1, with TRBD2 identical over 7 bases. Germline assignment: CDR1 SGHRS and CDR2 YFSETQ. The J segment lost 4 bases and the V segment lost 4 bases, leaving 5 bases of the junction unmatched. CDR3 length: 14 residues. The CDR3 DNA reads TGCGCCAGCAGCGCGGGACTACCGTACAATGAGCAGTTCTTC. This sequence encodes CASSAGLPYNEQFF. Full variable domain (remainder filled in from reference TRBV5-1 and TRBJ2-1): KAGVTQTPRYLIKTRGQQVTLSCSPISGHRSVSWYQQTPGQGLQFLFEYFSETQRNKGNFPGRFSGRQFSNSRSEMNVSTLELGDSALYLCASSAGLPYNEQFFGPGTRLTVL.

This chain uses TRBV18 with TRBJ2-5; D possibly corresponds to TRBD1 (6 bases). Trimming pared 6 bases from V and 2 bases from J, leaving 13 bases between. Germline V gives CDR1 KGHSH, CDR2 LQKENI. The CDR3 loop spans 14 amino acids. The CDR3 protein is CASSPPGQQETQYF. DNA of the CDR3: TGTGCCAGCTCCCCGCCCGGACAGCAAGAGACCCAGTACTTC.

The V and J genes are TRBV3-1 (or the pseudogene TRBV3-2) and TRBJ2-5; possibly TRBD1 for D (6 bases). The CDR3 has 12 residues. Germline V lookup: CDR1 LGHDT, CDR2 YNNKEL (reference sequence). V lost 6 bases and J 14 bases, leaving 19 bases between the germline ends. The CDR3 bases are TGTGCCAGCAGTCATGGACAGCTCTCAACCTACTTC. Amino acids: CASSHGQLSTYF.

This chain connects TRBV19 to TRBJ1-4; D remains unclear. The CDR3 length is 15 residues. Trimming stripped 4 bases from V and 0 bases from J, with 9 bases between. Per germline, CDR1 LNHDA and CDR2 SQIVND (reference sequence). The CDR3 bases are TGTGCCAGTAGTACCTACGGTGCAACTAATGAAAAACTGTTTTTT. Protein product: CASSTYGATNEKLFF.

The chain combines TRBV6-6 with TRBJ1-2; TRBD1 aligns across 11 bases. The J segment lost 6 bases and the V segment lost 6 bases, leaving 6 bases of the junction unmatched. CDR3 length: 14 amino acids. Germline CDR1 reads MNHNY; CDR2 reads SVGAGI (reference sequence). CDR3 residues: CASSQMDRGHGYTF. The CDR3 region has the DNA TGTGCCAGCAGCCAAATGGACAGGGGGCATGGCTACACCTTC.

The chain links TRBV11-2 to TRBJ2-7, with 11 bases aligning to TRBD2. V dropped 0 bases and J dropped 6; count of bases not matched to a gene: 7. The germline V gene has CDR1 SGHAT and CDR2 FQNNGV. The length of the CDR3 is 16 residues. The CDR3 DNA reads as TGTGCCAGCAGCTTAGATTGGGTAGCGGGGGGGCTCGAGCAGTACTTC. This translates into CASSLDWVAGGLEQYF.

This sequence joins TRBV5-6 and TRBJ1-6; D unresolved. V shed 4 bases and J shed 5 bases, with 13 bases lying between them. Looked up from germline, CDR1 is SGHDT and CDR2 is YYEEEE. The CDR3 consists of 15 residues. The CDR3 nucleotides read TGTGCCAGCAGCGCAATCGACACGGATAATTCACCCCTCCACTTT. It encodes CASSAIDTDNSPLHF.

The J gene is TRBJ2-1, the V gene TRBV5-1; the match to TRBD2 covers 10 bases. The trim removed 3 bases at V and 8 bases at J, leaving 11 bases unmatched. The length of the CDR3 is 16 residues. CDR1 SGHRS and CDR2 YFSETQ come from the germline V gene. The CDR3 coding sequence is TGCGCCAGCAGCTCGGGACTAGCGATCGTACTCGATGAGCAGTTCTTC. Amino acid sequence: CASSSGLAIVLDEQFF.

The chain uses TRBV7-8 and TRBJ2-7; 7 positions match TRBD1. The CDR3 contains 16 residues. Germline CDR1 SGHVS, CDR2 FQNEAQ. J lost 2 bases, V lost 0 bases, and 7 bases had no gene match. The CDR3 sequence is CASSLASGTATYEQYF. The DNA for the CDR3 is TGTGCCAGCAGCTTAGCGTCCGGGACAGCGACCTACGAGCAGTACTTC.

This chain joins TRBV28 and TRBJ1-1; 10 bases are shared with TRBD1. V shed 7 bases, J shed 11 bases, and the junction held 22 bases outside the gene matches. The CDR3 consists of 17 residues. Germline CDR1 MDHEN, CDR2 SYDVKM. CDR3 in DNA: TGTGCCAGCACCCTATTAGGGGACAGGGGAAGGTTTTTGTTGGCTTTCTTT. Amino acids: CASTLLGDRGRFLLAFF.

The chain joins TRBV5-4 to TRBJ1-1, with 7 nucleotides matching TRBD1. Germline CDR1 is SGHNT and CDR2 is YYREEE (reference sequence). This CDR3 has 12 amino acids. The J segment lost 7 bases and the V segment lost 3 bases, leaving 3 bases of the junction unmatched. The CDR3 sequence: CASSSRDSEAFF. The CDR3 nucleotides read TGTGCCAGCAGCTCCAGGGACAGTGAAGCTTTCTTT.

The chain couples TRBV20-1 to TRBJ2-7; D uncertain. V shed 7 bases and J shed 4 bases, with 11 bases lying between them. The CDR3 loop spans 11 amino acids. CDR1 is DFQATT, CDR2 SNEGSKA, per germline (reference sequence). CDR3 in DNA: TGCAGTGTTACAGTTAAATACGAGCAGTACTTC. This codes for CSVTVKYEQYF.

The chain is built from TRBV19 and TRBJ2-1; the D gene is possibly TRBD1 (6 bases). The CDR3 contains 15 residues. V was shortened by 5 bases and J by 2 bases, with 13 bases between the two germline ends. The germline V gene has CDR1 LNHDA and CDR2 SQIVND (reference sequence). The CDR3 DNA is TGTGCCAGTAGTTCCCAGGGGTTCACCTACAATGAGCAGTTCTTC. Amino acids: CASSSQGFTYNEQFF.

CDR3 loop: CASSPGMLTYNEQFF. CDR3 sequence (DNA): TGTGCCAGCAGTCCGGGGATGTTAACCTACAATGAGCAGTTCTTC. The chain couples TRBV6-5 to TRBJ2-1; a possible D gene is TRBD2 (5 bases). Trimming took 5 bases from V and 2 from J, leaving 13 bases between them. CDR1 is MNHEY, CDR2 SVGAGI, per germline. This CDR3 comprises 15 residues.

The chain combines TRBV12-2 with TRBJ1-1; no check of the table's D call, TRBD1, against the DNA was made. TRBV12-2 is a known pseudogene. The CDR3 is 16 amino acids. The CDR3 DNA sequence: TGTGCAAGTCGCTTAGTATGCACAGGGTTAGACACTGAAGCTTTCTTT. Translating it yields CASRLVCTGLDTEAFF.

This chain uses TRBV4-1 with TRBJ2-1, with 7 bases fitting TRBD1. This CDR3 contains 16 residues. In germline, CDR1 is MGHRA, CDR2 YSYEKL. The J segment lost 5 bases and the V segment lost 1 base, leaving 8 bases of the junction unmatched. The CDR3 DNA is TGCGCCAGCAGCCAAGGGGCCGGGACAGCCAACAATGAGCAGTTCTTC. The encoded protein is CASSQGAGTANNEQFF.

The chain carries TRBV5-1 and TRBJ1-1, with D unclear. V shed 4 bases and J shed 4 bases, with 17 bases lying between them. Germline assignment: CDR1 SGHRS and CDR2 YFSETQ. This CDR3 is built from 15 residues. The CDR3: CASSPRPPRGTEAFF. The CDR3 coding sequence is TGCGCCAGCAGCCCCCGACCGCCAAGAGGCACTGAAGCTTTCTTT. Looking up the rest from reference TRBV5-1 and TRBJ1-1 gives the full variable domain: KAGVTQTPRYLIKTRGQQVTLSCSPISGHRSVSWYQQTPGQGLQFLFEYFSETQRNKGNFPGRFSGRQFSNSRSEMNVSTLELGDSALYLCASSPRPPRGTEAFFGQGTRLTVV.

V is TRBV7-9 and J is TRBJ1-2; 8 bases are shared with TRBD1. Germline CDR1 reads SEHNR; CDR2 reads FQNEAQ (reference sequence). The CDR3 length is 15 residues. V shed 0 bases and J 5 bases; nucleotides not matched to a gene: 5. This CDR3 is CASSLATGGVYGYTF. CDR3 bases: TGTGCCAGCAGCTTAGCCACAGGGGGAGTATATGGCTACACCTTC.

The chain uses TRBV19 and TRBJ1-5; D possibly corresponds to TRBD1 (6 bases). V lost 5 bases, J lost 2 bases, and 13 bases lay in between. Germline assignment: CDR1 LNHDA and CDR2 SQIVND (reference sequence). The CDR3 loop spans 15 amino acids. CDR3 residues: CASSSPYRGNQPQHF. The CDR3 nucleotides are TGTGCCAGTAGTTCCCCCTACAGGGGCAATCAGCCCCAGCATTTT.

This clone was recorded a few times. The V call is TRBV7-6, the J call TRBJ1-3; D gene uncertain. The germline V gene has CDR1 SGHVS and CDR2 FNYEAQ. The V and J ends lost 5 bases and 0 bases respectively, with 14 bases between them. There are 16 residues in the CDR3. The chain's CDR3 is CASSPRGLSSGNTIYF. CDR3 nucleotides: TGTGCCAGCAGCCCGCGAGGGCTGAGCTCTGGAAACACCATATATTTT.